This TCR beta chain was recorded in a study of blood T cell repertoires in COVID-19. Study-wide background: There were acute and convalescent COVID-19 samples, and they came from the United States, Italy and Spain. Nucleic acid was either cDNA or gDNA, and it came from T cells, B-cell-depleted T cells, or PBMCs.

It was during active infection that Seattle patients were enrolled and then longitudinally followed. The CDR3 length is 13 residues. From germline, CDR1 is SQVTM and CDR2 ANQGSEA. J was trimmed by 5 bases and V by 7 bases; bases with no gene match: 6. Per the original methods: Quantification of nucleated cells was approximated via reference gene primer amplification. Profiling relied on immunoSEQ multiplex PCR, and the TCRdb table lists in-frame clones only, not all of them. The DNA gave D and trimming, while V, J and clone size come from that table. This repertoire shows 200,000 to 300,000 clones, around 90% found once; its top ten account for under 3%.

This receptor was taken from a person aged 18 to 35 with COVID-19, enrolled during active disease. This sequence joins TRBV29-1 and TRBJ1-1; 11 bases are shared with TRBD1. The sample consisted of peripheral blood. CDR3 loop: CSAFGTGGTEAFF. The CDR3 DNA is TGCAGCGCTTTCGGGACAGGGGGGACTGAAGCTTTCTTT. Full variable domain (remainder filled in from reference TRBV29-1 and TRBJ1-1): SAVISQKPSRDICQRGTSLTIQCQVDSQVTMMFWYRQQPGQSLTLIATANQGSEATYESGFVIDKFPISRPNLTFSTLTVSNMSPEDSSIYLCSAFGTGGTEAFFGQGTRLTVV.